Detailed here is one TCR beta chain. The data stem from a study of blood T cell repertoires in COVID-19. Study-wide context: Sites in the United States, Italy and Spain provided acute and convalescent COVID-19 samples. PBMCs, B-cell-depleted T cells, or T cells provided the cDNA or gDNA that made up the material.

In the source study's methods: Estimation of nucleated cell counts relied on the amplification of reference gene primers. Sequencing used immunoSEQ multiplex PCR; TCRdb keeps in-frame clones, though not all of them. V and J calls plus clone size are reproduced from that table; the DNA served to infer D and trimming. In the table there are about 180,000 clones, about 82% of which are singletons. The CDR3 covers 16 residues. V was trimmed by 2 bases and J by 1 base, leaving 13 bases between them. In germline, CDR1 is SEHNR, CDR2 FQNEAQ (reference sequence). This receptor was identified in a man aged 65 to 85 with active or convalescent COVID-19. This chain uses TRBV7-9 with TRBJ2-3; tentative D call: TRBD1 (5 bases). Input material: peripheral blood. The DNA for the CDR3 is TGTGCCAGCAGCTTACCCCCGGCAGGGCGCACAGATACGCAGTATTTT. It encodes CASSLPPAGRTDTQYF.